This T cell receptor (beta chain) derives from a study of patients and donors after allogeneic stem cell transplantation. TCRdb redid the calling of the RT-PCR reads with MiXCR, one entry per CDR3 protein. The sample includes roughly 880,000 distinct CDR3 sequences, about a sixth of them seen just once. The CDR3 runs to 17 residues. Sequencing was done on a sample of blood, either unsorted or a sorted T cell fraction (not recorded which). This receptor was obtained from a human donor who was either an allogeneic HSCT recipient or a stem cell or donor lymphocyte infusion donor (not recorded which). It is not recorded whose cells these are; they may come from a transplant donor. The V gene is TRBV21-1, the J gene TRBJ2-3. TRBV21-1 is noted as a pseudogene. CDR3 sequence reads: CASSKWRSGKEPNTQYF. The CDR3 nucleotides are TGTGCCAGCAGCAAATGGCGGTCTGGGAAGGAGCCAAATACGCAGTATTTT.